Listed below are T cell receptor beta chains from one sample, sequenced in a study of high-grade serous ovarian cancer treatment subgroups. Profiled with immunoSEQ multiplex PCR; TCRdb holds only in-frame clones, not every one. The table records fewer than 35,000 clones, approximately 79% of them present only once. The sequenced material came from tumor tissue. These receptors were taken from a human donor with high-grade serous ovarian cancer. The CDR3 runs from the conserved cysteine through the conserved F or W. D genes are given only for firm matches. A row's size may be missing; if present it is once, few, many or a size class.

V,J,D,size,CDR3,DNA
TRBV5-5,TRBJ2-1,TRBD2,-,CASSPPFLTSAYNEQFF,TGTGCCAGCAGCCCCCCCTTTTTGACTAGCGCTTACAATGAGCAGTTCTTC
TRBV30,TRBJ1-5,-,-,CAWSVVDGYQPQHF,TGTGCCTGGAGTGTAGTCGATGGGTATCAGCCCCAGCATTTT
TRBV7-8,TRBJ2-7,TRBD2,-,CASSATSGRTNEQYF,TGTGCCAGCAGCGCAACTAGCGGGAGAACCAACGAGCAGTACTTC
TRBV7-6,TRBJ2-7,TRBD2,-,CASSSASGAYEQYF,TGTGCCAGCAGCTCAGCTAGCGGGGCCTACGAGCAGTACTTC
TRBV30,TRBJ1-1,-,-,CAWSVRGDTEAFF,TGTGCCTGGAGTGTAAGGGGGGACACTGAAGCTTTCTTT
TRBV4-1,TRBJ2-3,-,-,CASSEQGRYNPADTQYF,TGCGCCAGCAGCGAACAAGGAAGGTATAACCCAGCAGATACGCAGTATTTT
TRBV5-1,TRBJ2-1,-,-,CASSWGDQNNEQFF,TGCGCCAGCAGCTGGGGGGACCAAAACAATGAGCAGTTCTTC
TRBV18,TRBJ2-7,TRBD2,-,CASSPRLISREVSYEQYF,TGTGCCAGCTCACCACGCCTTATTTCGCGGGAGGTGTCCTACGAGCAGTACTTC
TRBV29-1,TRBJ1-2,-,-,CSVDAGAYGYTF,TGCAGCGTTGATGCGGGGGCCTATGGCTACACCTTC
TRBV5-6,TRBJ2-1,TRBD2,-,CASSLTSGRAGEQFF,TGTGCCAGCAGCTTGACTAGCGGGAGGGCAGGTGAGCAGTTCTTC
TRBV11-2,TRBJ1-2,-,-,CASSPVGDMGGYTF,TGTGCCAGCAGCCCTGTAGGGGATATGGGTGGCTACACCTTC
TRBV11-3,TRBJ2-1,TRBD2,-,CASSLGLAGVREQFF,TGTGCCAGCAGCCTGGGACTAGCGGGAGTTCGTGAGCAGTTCTTC
TRBV13,TRBJ2-7,-,-,CASSLVHSPSPYEQYF,TGTGCCAGCAGCTTAGTACACAGTCCCAGTCCCTACGAGCAGTACTTC
TRBV7-9,TRBJ2-3,TRBD1,once,CASSTGTGGGLDTQYF,TGTGCCAGCAGCACAGGGACAGGTGGGGGGTTGGATACGCAGTATTTT
TRBV5-1,TRBJ2-5,-,-,CASSAGGGSQETQYF,TGCGCCAGCAGCGCTGGAGGGGGAAGCCAAGAGACCCAGTACTTC
TRBV11-2,TRBJ2-7,-,once,CASSSGRYEQYF,TGTGCCAGCAGCTCGGGACGCTACGAGCAGTACTTC
TRBV19,TRBJ1-1,-,once,CASSIAAHFNTEAFF,TGTGCCAGTAGTATAGCGGCACATTTTAACACTGAAGCTTTCTTT
TRBV15,TRBJ2-7,TRBD2,-,CATSRDTSGGQEQYF,TGTGCCACCAGCAGGGATACGAGCGGGGGGCAGGAGCAGTACTTC
TRBV6-6,TRBJ2-5,-,-,CASSLPGETQYF,TGTGCCAGCAGTTTACCTGGGGAGACCCAGTACTTC
TRBV19,TRBJ2-1,-,-,CASSFWENEQFF,TGTGCCAGTAGCTTCTGGGAGAATGAGCAGTTCTTC
TRBV29-1,TRBJ2-1,-,-,CSALEDEQFF,TGCAGCGCCCTAGAGGATGAGCAGTTCTTC
TRBV5-1,TRBJ1-1,-,-,CASSLEGQNTEAFF,TGCGCCAGCAGCTTGGAAGGACAGAACACTGAAGCTTTCTTT
TRBV27,TRBJ1-5,-,-,CASSSGGRGRHQPQHF,TGTGCCAGCAGTTCAGGTGGAAGGGGTCGTCATCAGCCCCAGCATTTT
TRBV5-1,TRBJ2-1,TRBD2,-,CASSLSAGEVNEQFF,TGCGCCAGCAGCTTGTCGGCGGGAGAAGTGAATGAGCAGTTCTTC
TRBV28,TRBJ2-7,-,-,CASSFGVFDYEQYF,TGTGCCAGCAGTTTCGGAGTCTTTGACTACGAGCAGTACTTC
TRBV27,TRBJ1-2,TRBD1,-,CASSPVSAWGQGYGYTF,TGTGCCAGCAGTCCCGTGTCGGCGTGGGGACAGGGCTATGGCTACACCTTC
TRBV2,TRBJ2-3,TRBD2,-,CASSETSGSKTQYF,TGTGCCAGCAGTGAGACTAGCGGTTCTAAGACGCAGTATTTT
TRBV6-5,TRBJ1-4,-,-,CASSPMGRDRLFF,TGTGCCAGCAGTCCCATGGGGAGGGATAGACTGTTTTTT
TRBV5-4,TRBJ2-2,-,-,CASSWGATGELFF,TGTGCCAGCAGCTGGGGTGCCACCGGGGAGCTGTTTTTT
TRBV7-9,TRBJ2-7,TRBD1,-,CASSPRTGSSYEQYF,TGTGCCAGCAGCCCCAGGACAGGGAGCTCCTACGAGCAGTACTTC
TRBV6-9,TRBJ1-1,-,-,CASSYGQTSRTEAFF,TGTGCCAGCAGTTATGGTCAGACTTCGCGCACTGAAGCTTTCTTT
TRBV18,TRBJ2-7,-,-,CASSRGQDYEQYF,TGTGCCAGCTCACGGGGGCAGGACTACGAGCAGTACTTC
TRBV14,TRBJ2-3,-,-,CASSQAGLIAGDTQYF,TGTGCCAGCAGCCAAGCGGGACTCATCGCCGGAGATACGCAGTATTTT
TRBV27,TRBJ2-7,-,-,CASSLSFISEQYF,TGTGCCAGCAGTTTATCGTTTATCAGCGAGCAGTACTTC
TRBV5-1,TRBJ1-1,TRBD1,-,CASSPGTVNTEAFF,TGCGCCAGCAGCCCCGGGACAGTTAACACTGAAGCTTTCTTT
TRBV19,TRBJ1-5,-,few,CASSTSPMREPQHF,TGTGCCAGTAGTACTAGCCCCATGCGGGAGCCCCAGCATTTT
TRBV4-1,TRBJ2-7,-,-,CASSQEGPGGPYEQYF,TGCGCCAGCAGCCAAGAGGGGCCAGGTGGTCCCTACGAGCAGTACTTC
TRBV6-1,TRBJ2-1,TRBD2,-,CASSSGGDEQFF,TGTGCCAGCAGTTCCGGGGGGGATGAGCAGTTCTTC
TRBV27,TRBJ2-1,-,large,CASSSTSREQFF,TGTGCCAGCAGTTCCACTAGTAGAGAGCAGTTCTTC
TRBV27,TRBJ1-4,TRBD1,-,CASSLPGTGEKLFF,TGTGCCAGCAGTTTACCCGGGACAGGGGAAAAACTGTTTTTT
TRBV5-1,TRBJ2-5,-,-,CASSSGDGRQETQYF,TGCGCCAGCAGCTCCGGGGACGGGAGACAAGAGACCCAGTACTTC
TRBV4-1,TRBJ1-2,TRBD1,-,CASSQVYRGRGNYGYTF,TGCGCCAGCAGCCAAGTGTACAGGGGAAGGGGTAACTATGGCTACACCTTC
TRBV19,TRBJ2-2,-,-,CASKEAPGQGELFF,TGTGCCAGCAAAGAAGCTCCCGGGCAGGGGGAGCTGTTTTTT
TRBV7-2,TRBJ2-6,-,-,CASSRTRSSGANVLTF,TGTGCCAGCAGCCGTACAAGGAGCTCTGGGGCCAACGTCCTGACTTTC
TRBV25-1,TRBJ2-5,TRBD1,-,CASSADRGETQYF,TGTGCCAGCAGTGCTGACAGGGGAGAGACCCAGTACTTC
TRBV2,TRBJ1-4,-,few,CASSGQSTQLFF,TGTGCCAGCAGCGGACAGTCAACCCAACTGTTTTTT
TRBV28,TRBJ2-1,-,once,CASSFIQGSNEQFF,TGTGCCAGCAGTTTCATACAGGGATCCAATGAGCAGTTCTTC
TRBV12-2,TRBJ2-7,-,-,CASRLTVTSGRAHYEQYF,TGTGCAAGTCGCTTAACGGTGACTAGCGGGAGGGCACACTACGAGCAGTACTTC
TRBV4-1,TRBJ1-1,-,-,CASSHVGRATEAFF,TGCGCCAGCAGCCACGTGGGGAGGGCAACTGAAGCTTTCTTT
TRBV5-1,TRBJ2-5,-,once,CASSFGGQETQYF,TGCGCCAGCAGCTTCGGGGGCCAAGAGACCCAGTACTTC
TRBV18,TRBJ1-1,-,-,CASSLQAGAMNTEAFF,TGTGCCAGCTCCCTCCAGGCAGGGGCCATGAACACTGAAGCTTTCTTT
TRBV5-6,TRBJ2-7,-,-,CASSLEGSYEQYF,TGTGCCAGCAGCTTGGAGGGGTCCTACGAGCAGTACTTC
TRBV7-6,TRBJ2-7,-,-,CASSSQADSSYEQYF,TGTGCCAGCAGCTCCCAGGCTGATAGCTCCTACGAGCAGTACTTC